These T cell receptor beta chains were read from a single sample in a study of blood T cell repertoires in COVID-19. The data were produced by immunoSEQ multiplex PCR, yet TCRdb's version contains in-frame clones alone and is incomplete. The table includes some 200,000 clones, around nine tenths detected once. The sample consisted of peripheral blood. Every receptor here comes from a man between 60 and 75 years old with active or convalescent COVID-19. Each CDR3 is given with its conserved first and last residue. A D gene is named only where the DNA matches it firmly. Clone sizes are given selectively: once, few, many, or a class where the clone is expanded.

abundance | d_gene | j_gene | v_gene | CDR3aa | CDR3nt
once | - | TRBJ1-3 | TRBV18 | CASSPERGSGNTIYF | TGTGCCAGCTCACCAGAACGGGGGAGTGGAAACACCATATATTTT
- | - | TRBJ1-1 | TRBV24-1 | CATSEETMNTEAFF | TGTGCCACCAGTGAAGAGACTATGAACACTGAAGCTTTCTTT
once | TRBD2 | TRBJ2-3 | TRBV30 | CAWTSGLADTQYF | TGTGCCTGGACTAGCGGGTTGGCAGATACGCAGTATTTT
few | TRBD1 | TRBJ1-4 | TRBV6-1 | CASSEVADRGEKLFF | TGTGCCAGCAGTGAGGTGGCAGACAGGGGTGAAAAACTGTTTTTT
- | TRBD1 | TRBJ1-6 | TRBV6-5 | CASSWDRGNSPLHF | TGTGCCAGCAGTTGGGACAGGGGAAATTCACCCCTCCACTTT
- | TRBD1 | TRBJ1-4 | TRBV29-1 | CSGKGTGTEKLFF | TGCAGCGGCAAAGGGACAGGGACTGAAAAACTGTTTTTT
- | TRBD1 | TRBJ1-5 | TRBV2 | CASSEAQGGGQPQHF | TGTGCCAGCAGTGAAGCGCAAGGGGGCGGTCAGCCCCAGCATTTT
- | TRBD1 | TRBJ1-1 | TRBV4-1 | CASSQGQGAEAFF | TGCGCCAGCAGCCAGGGACAGGGTGCTGAAGCTTTCTTT
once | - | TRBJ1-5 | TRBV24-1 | CATSDPGQINQPQHF | TGTGCCACCAGTGACCCTGGACAGATCAATCAGCCCCAGCATTTT
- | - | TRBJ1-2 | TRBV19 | CASSNYRANYGYTF | TGTGCCAGTAGTAACTACAGGGCGAACTATGGCTACACCTTC
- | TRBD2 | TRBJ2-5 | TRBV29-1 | CSVDPSGGETQYF | TGCAGCGTTGACCCTAGCGGGGGGGAGACCCAGTACTTC
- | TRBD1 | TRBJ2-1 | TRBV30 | CAWIAQQGLSSYNEQFF | TGTGCCTGGATAGCCCAACAGGGGTTGAGCTCCTACAATGAGCAGTTCTTC
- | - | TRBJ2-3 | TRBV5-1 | CASSLGRGGAADTQYF | TGCGCCAGCAGCTTGGGTCGTGGGGGGGCCGCAGATACGCAGTATTTT
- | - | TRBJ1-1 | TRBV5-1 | CASSLSGVNTEAFF | TGCGCCAGCAGCTTATCGGGGGTGAACACTGAAGCTTTCTTT
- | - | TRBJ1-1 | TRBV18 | CASSPRLQGSTEAFF | TGTGCCAGCTCACCACGGTTGCAGGGAAGTACTGAAGCTTTCTTT
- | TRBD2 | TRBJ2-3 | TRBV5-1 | CASGTSDTDTQYF | TGCGCCAGCGGGACTAGCGACACAGATACGCAGTATTTT
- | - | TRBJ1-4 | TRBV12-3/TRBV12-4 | CASSRQANEKLFF | TGTGCCAGCAGTCGACAGGCAAATGAAAAACTGTTTTTT
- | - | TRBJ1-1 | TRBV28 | CASSSGNTEAFF | TGTGCCAGCAGTTCGGGAAACACTGAAGCTTTCTTT
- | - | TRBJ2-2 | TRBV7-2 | CASSLVSGPGELFF | TGTGCCAGCAGCTTAGTGTCAGGGCCCGGGGAGCTGTTTTTT
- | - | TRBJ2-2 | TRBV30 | CAWSAGLRDSRGELFF | TGTGCCTGGAGTGCCGGGCTCAGGGACTCCCGAGGGGAGCTGTTTTTT
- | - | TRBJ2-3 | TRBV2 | CASSAGLDYTDTQYF | TGTGCCAGCAGTGCGGGACTCGATTACACAGATACGCAGTATTTT
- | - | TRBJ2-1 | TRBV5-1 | CASSLVGGRYNEQFF | TGCGCCAGCAGCTTGGTCGGGGGGCGCTACAATGAGCAGTTCTTC
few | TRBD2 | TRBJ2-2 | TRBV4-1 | CASSQGLAGGGELFF | TGCGCCAGCAGCCAAGGATTAGCGGGGGGCGGGGAGCTGTTTTTT
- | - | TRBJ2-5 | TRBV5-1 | CASSPSGHQQETQYF | TGCGCCAGCAGCCCCTCGGGACATCAGCAAGAGACCCAGTACTTC
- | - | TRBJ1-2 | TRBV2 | CASSPSNYGYTF | TGTGCCAGCAGCCCTAGCAACTATGGCTACACCTTC